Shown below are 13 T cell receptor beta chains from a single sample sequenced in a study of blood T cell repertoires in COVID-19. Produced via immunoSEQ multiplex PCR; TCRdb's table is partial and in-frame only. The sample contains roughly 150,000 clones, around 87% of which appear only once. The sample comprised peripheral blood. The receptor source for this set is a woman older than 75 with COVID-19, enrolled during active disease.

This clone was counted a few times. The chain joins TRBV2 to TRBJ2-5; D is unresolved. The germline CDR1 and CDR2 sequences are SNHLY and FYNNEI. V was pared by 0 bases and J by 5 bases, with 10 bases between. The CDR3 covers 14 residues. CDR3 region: CASSEASSRETQYF. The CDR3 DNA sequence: TGTGCCAGCAGTGAAGCTTCATCTAGGGAGACCCAGTACTTC. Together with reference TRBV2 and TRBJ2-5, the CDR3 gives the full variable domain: EPEVTQTPSHQVTQMGQEVILRCVPISNHLYFYWYRQILGQKVEFLVSFYNNEISEKSEIFDDQFSVERPDGSNFTLKIRSTKLEDSAMYFCASSEASSRETQYFGPGTRLLVL.

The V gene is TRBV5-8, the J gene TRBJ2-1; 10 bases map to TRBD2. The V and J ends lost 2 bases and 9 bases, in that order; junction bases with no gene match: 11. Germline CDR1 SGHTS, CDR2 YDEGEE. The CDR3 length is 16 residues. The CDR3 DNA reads TGTGCCAGCAGCTTCATGGGCCCTAGCGGGAGCGGTGAGCAGTTCTTC. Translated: CASSFMGPSGSGEQFF. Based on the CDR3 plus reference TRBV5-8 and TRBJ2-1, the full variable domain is EAGVTQSPTHLIKTRGQQATLRCSPISGHTSVYWYQQALGLGLQFLLWYDEGEERNRGNFPPRFSGRQFPNYSSELNVNALELEDSALYLCASSFMGPSGSGEQFFGPGTRLTVL.

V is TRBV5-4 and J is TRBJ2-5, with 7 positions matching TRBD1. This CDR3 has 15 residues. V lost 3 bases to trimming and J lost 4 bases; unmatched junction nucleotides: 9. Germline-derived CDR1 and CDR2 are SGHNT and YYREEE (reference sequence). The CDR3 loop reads CASSSEPTGIETQYF. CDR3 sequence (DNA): TGTGCCAGCAGCTCAGAACCGACAGGGATAGAGACCCAGTACTTC.

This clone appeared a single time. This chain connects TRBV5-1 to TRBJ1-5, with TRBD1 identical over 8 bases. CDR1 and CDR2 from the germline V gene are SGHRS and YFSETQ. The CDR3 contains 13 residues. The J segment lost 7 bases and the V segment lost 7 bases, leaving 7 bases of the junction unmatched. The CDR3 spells CASSQGAGQPQHF. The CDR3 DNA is TGCGCCAGCTCCCAGGGGGCAGGCCAGCCCCAGCATTTT.

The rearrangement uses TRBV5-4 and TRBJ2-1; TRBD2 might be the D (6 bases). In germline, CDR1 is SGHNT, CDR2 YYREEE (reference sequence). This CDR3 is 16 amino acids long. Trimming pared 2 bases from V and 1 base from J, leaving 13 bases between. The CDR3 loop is CASSFGTSWSYNEQFF. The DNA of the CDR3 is TGTGCCAGCAGCTTTGGCACTAGCTGGTCCTACAATGAGCAGTTCTTC. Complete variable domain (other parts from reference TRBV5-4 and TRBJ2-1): ETGVTQSPTHLIKTRGQQVTLRCSSQSGHNTVSWYQQALGQGPQFIFQYYREEENGRGNFPPRFSGLQFPNYSSELNVNALELDDSALYLCASSFGTSWSYNEQFFGPGTRLTVL.

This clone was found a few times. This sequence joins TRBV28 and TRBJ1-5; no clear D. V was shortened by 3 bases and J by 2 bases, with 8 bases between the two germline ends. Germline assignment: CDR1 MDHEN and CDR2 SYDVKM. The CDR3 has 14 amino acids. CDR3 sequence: CASSFGQRNQPQHF. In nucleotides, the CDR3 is TGTGCCAGCAGTTTTGGGCAACGCAATCAGCCCCAGCATTTT.

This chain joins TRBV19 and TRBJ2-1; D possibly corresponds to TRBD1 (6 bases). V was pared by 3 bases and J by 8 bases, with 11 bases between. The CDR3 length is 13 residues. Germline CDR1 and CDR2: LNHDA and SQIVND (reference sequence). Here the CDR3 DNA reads TGTGCCAGTAGTATTGAACAGGGCTATGAGCAGTTCTTC. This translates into CASSIEQGYEQFF.

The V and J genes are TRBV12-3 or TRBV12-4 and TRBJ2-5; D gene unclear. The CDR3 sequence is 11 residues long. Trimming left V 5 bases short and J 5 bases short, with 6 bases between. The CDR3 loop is CASSLVETQYF. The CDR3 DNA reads TGTGCCAGCAGTCTCGTGGAGACCCAGTACTTC.

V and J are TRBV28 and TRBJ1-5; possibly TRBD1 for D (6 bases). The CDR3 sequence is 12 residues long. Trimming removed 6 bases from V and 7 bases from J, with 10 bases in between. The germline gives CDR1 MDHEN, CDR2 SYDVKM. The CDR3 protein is CASSQGSQPQHF. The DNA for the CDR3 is TGTGCCAGCAGCCAGGGGAGCCAGCCCCAGCATTTT. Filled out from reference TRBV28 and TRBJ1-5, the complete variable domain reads DVKVTQSSRYLVKRTGEKVFLECVQDMDHENMFWYRQDPGLGLRLIYFSYDVKMKEKGDIPEGYSVSREKKERFSLILESASTNQTSMYLCASSQGSQPQHFGDGTRLSIL.

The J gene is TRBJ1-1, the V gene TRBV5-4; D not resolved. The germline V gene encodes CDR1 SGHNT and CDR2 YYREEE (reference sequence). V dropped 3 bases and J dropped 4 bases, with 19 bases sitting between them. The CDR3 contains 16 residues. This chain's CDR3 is CASSSSTTIRGTEAFF. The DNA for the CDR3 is TGTGCCAGCAGCTCCTCAACTACAATCCGCGGCACTGAAGCTTTCTTT.

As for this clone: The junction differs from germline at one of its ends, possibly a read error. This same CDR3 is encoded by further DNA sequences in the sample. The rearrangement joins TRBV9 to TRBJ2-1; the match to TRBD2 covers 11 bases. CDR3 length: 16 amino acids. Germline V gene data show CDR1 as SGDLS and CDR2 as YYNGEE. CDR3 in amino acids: CASSAGGTSGYNEQFF. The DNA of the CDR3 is TGTGCTAGCAGCGCCGGGGGGACTAGCGGTTACAATGAGCAGTTCTTC. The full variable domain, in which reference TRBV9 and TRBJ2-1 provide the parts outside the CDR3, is DSGVTQTPKHLITATGQRVTLRCSPRSGDLSVYWYQQSLDQGLQFLIQYYNGEERAKGNILERFSAQQFPDLHSELNLSSLELGDSALYFCASSAGGTSGYNEQFFGPGTRLTVL.

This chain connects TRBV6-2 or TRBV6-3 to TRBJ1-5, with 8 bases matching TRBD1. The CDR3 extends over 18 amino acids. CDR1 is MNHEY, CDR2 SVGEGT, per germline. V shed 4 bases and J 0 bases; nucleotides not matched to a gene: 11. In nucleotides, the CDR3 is TGTGCCAGCAGTTCCCATGGAGGACAGGGATATAGCAATCAGCCCCAGCATTTT. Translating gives CASSSHGGQGYSNQPQHF.

CDR3 DNA sequence: TGTGCCGGAGGGGACTCCTATGGCTACACCTTC. Amino acids: CAGGDSYGYTF. The chain carries TRBV28 and TRBJ1-2, with TRBD1 as a possible D gene (5 bases). V lost 11 bases to trimming and J lost 4 bases, with 11 bases between them. The CDR3 spans 11 residues. CDR1 is MDHEN and CDR2 is SYDVKM in the germline V gene.